This TCR beta chain was identified during a study of T cells in Graves' hyperthyroidism and ophthalmopathy (dated by TCRdb to the late 2010s). For the wider study: Peripheral blood was collected at initial diagnosis, before any treatment. Once sampling was done, hyperthyroidism patients were given methimazole at a starting dose of 30 mg daily, whereas ophthalmopathy patients were given high-dose intravenous methylprednisolone. In addition, the study compared T-cell repertoires in thyroid tissue and in blood from over 5 Graves' hyperthyroidism patients. The paper reports TCR Vbeta CDR3 sequencing of over 120 peripheral blood samples: some 44 ophthalmopathy, over 70 hyperthyroidism and around 17 progressor patients. The approximately 95 discovery patients were divided at random into training and test sets in a 7:3 ratio. A discovery cohort of around 98 patients, 43 with Graves' ophthalmopathy and fewer than 65 with stable Graves' hyperthyroidism, was used to find distinguishing TCR V-J signatures. Whether ophthalmopathy could be predicted prospectively was tested in an independent validation cohort made up of approximately 19 hyperthyroidism patients plus 17 patients who later progressed to ophthalmopathy.

Results and caveats for the whole study, not just this receptor: In validation, the model predicted progression to ophthalmopathy a median of roughly six months before onset, with 70% to 71% sensitivity and almost 75% specificity. Most expanded thyroid clonotypes (frequency above 0.001) were also found in blood, which suggests that blood repertoires may mirror thyroid immune responses. A model built on a 13 V-J signature distinguished ophthalmopathy from stable hyperthyroidism, reaching approximately 89% sensitivity and 81.08% specificity in cross-validation and 80%/75% in testing. Sample size was not statistically predetermined, and investigators were not blinded to group allocation.

Moderately to severely active disease, a Clinical Activity Score of at least 3, a NOSPECS grade of at least 4, and a duration under 3 months were present in ophthalmopathy patients. Patients with uncontrolled infections, other autoimmune diseases, pregnancy or lactation were excluded. Clinical symptoms, serum thyroxine and TRAb, thyroid ultrasound, and orbital computed tomography formed the basis for the diagnoses. PBMCs were separated from roughly 10 ml of fresh peripheral blood using Ficoll-Paque density gradient centrifugation. Trizol reagent was used to extract total RNA, and RNA quality was then checked on an Agilent 2100 Bioanalyzer. V is pruned by 1 base and J by 0 bases, leaving 7 bases of the junction without a gene match. The germline V gene gives CDR1 as SGHDT and CDR2 as YYEEEE. Including the terminal cysteine and phenylalanine, the CDR3 comprises 16 residues. Just the 48-base CDR3 DNA is kept, in frame starting at base 1.

The TCR beta CDR3 regions were amplified from RNA transcripts. For the first round of RT-PCR on the TCR CDR3, the HTBI primer set was used together with the Qiagen OneStep RT-PCR kit. The libraries were constructed in a second round of multiplex PCR and then size-selected and purified. Libraries were sequenced paired-end with 100 bp reads on an Illumina HiSeq2000. The source study handled its data this way. SOAPnuke was used to process the raw data, with reads discarded if the reads contained adapters or uncalled bases, had a mean Phred below 15, or lacked an exact constant-primer or identifier match. COPE v1.2.5 was used to merge the high-quality paired reads, and each unique nucleotide sequence was defined as a clonotype. MiTCR v1.1 was used to align the clonotypes against IMGT TRBV, TRBD and TRBJ reference segments. The analysis included only V-J combinations with a frequency above 0.0001, which together covered roughly 99% of the repertoires. The TCS score was defined as F50 (clonal expansion) divided by E x V (chaos), with BLOSUM62-based TCRdist calculated between CDR3 peptides within each V-J. Welch's t-statistics and random forest reduced fewer than 550 V-J features to 10 to 15, which were used in a naive Bayes classifier (R e1071). TCRdb redid the processing of the public reads, applying fastp at Q25 and MiXCR, and retained in-frame beta chains. For every CDR3 protein sequence, its rows merge into one entry that carries the most common genes and DNA. The V and J calls here are based on TCRdb, not the publication. The sample table lists over 400,000 distinct CDR3 sequences, roughly 22% of them with a count of one. The ten biggest clones cover 45% to 50% of the sample.

Regarding this clonotype: The clone's antigen remains unknown. The sample holds no much larger clone one base away, and base qualities are not on file.

The sequencing input was blood. The rearranged chain carries TRBV5-6 and TRBJ2-7; 7 central bases correspond to TRBD2. This TCR was recovered from a woman aged 70-85 years with Graves' ophthalmopathy. This receptor carries the CDR3 CASSLRGLAVSYEQYF. The DNA reads TGTGCCAGCAGCTTGCGCGGGCTAGCGGTCTCCTACGAGCAGTACTTC.